This passage covers 18 T cell receptor beta chains from one sample sequenced in a study of blood T cell repertoires in COVID-19. This table comes from immunoSEQ multiplex PCR, and its TCRdb copy is limited to in-frame clones, with some not included. The sample has 180,000 or so clones; about nine tenths are singletons. Material for sequencing was PBMCs or T cells enriched from blood (not recorded which). The receptors stem from a woman between 18 and 29 years old who had recovered from COVID-19.

This clone was found a few times. The V gene is TRBV28, the J gene TRBJ1-4, with D maybe TRBD1 (5 bases). Per the germline V gene, CDR1 is MDHEN and CDR2 is SYDVKM. This CDR3 is built from 17 residues. V lost 2 bases, J lost 9 bases, and 22 bases lay in between. The CDR3 DNA sequence: TGTGCCAGCAGTTTACCTGCTTGGGGAGGGGCGCTGAAAAAACTGTTTTTT. Translation: CASSLPAWGGALKKLFF.

V gene TRBV18 combines with J gene TRBJ1-6, with 7 bases identical to TRBD1. Germline CDR1 reads KGHSH; CDR2 reads LQKENI. The CDR3 has 14 amino acids. Trimming took 5 bases from V and 7 from J; bases not matched to a gene: 5. CDR3 nucleotide sequence: TGTGCCAGCTCATCGACAGGGAGAAATTCACCCCTCCACTTT. The encoded protein is CASSSTGRNSPLHF.

The chain is built from TRBV10-2 and TRBJ2-7, with TRBD2 as a possible D gene (7 bases). The CDR3 extends over 18 amino acids. In germline, CDR1 is WSHSY, CDR2 SAAADI. Trimming stripped 6 bases from V and 3 bases from J, with 27 bases between. CDR3 sequence: CASSVGLPKRDIGYEQYF. The CDR3 DNA is TGCGCCAGCAGCGTGGGACTACCAAAGAGGGACATCGGCTACGAGCAGTACTTC.

The chain couples TRBV6-5 to TRBJ1-2; D unresolved. V lost 0 bases, J lost 3 bases, and 11 bases lay in between. This CDR3 is built from 15 residues. CDR1 is MNHEY, CDR2 SVGAGI, per germline. The chain's CDR3 is CASSYSGGPYYGYTF. DNA of the CDR3: TGTGCCAGCAGTTACTCGGGAGGTCCGTACTATGGCTACACCTTC.

The chain has TRBV6-2 or TRBV6-3 and TRBJ2-5; 9 bases line up with TRBD2. This CDR3 has 14 amino acids. Germline trimming cut 4 bases from V and 5 bases from J; bases unmatched to any gene: 5. Germline assignment: CDR1 MNHEY and CDR2 SVGEGT. The CDR3 region is CASSWVAGAETQYF. CDR3 nucleotide sequence: TGTGCCAGCAGTTGGGTAGCGGGAGCTGAGACCCAGTACTTC.

V is TRBV5-1 and J is TRBJ2-1; the D gene is possibly TRBD1 (6 bases). V lost 7 bases and J lost 5, with 19 bases in between. Germline assignment: CDR1 SGHRS and CDR2 YFSETQ. This CDR3 contains 15 residues. The CDR3 protein is CASSLTGPMHNEQFF. Here the CDR3 DNA reads TGCGCCAGCTCTCTTACAGGGCCCATGCACAATGAGCAGTTCTTC.

This clone was detected only once. The chain recombines TRBV4-3 with TRBJ1-1; tentative D call: TRBD1 (5 bases). The CDR3 covers 12 residues. Trimming took off 0 bases at V and 8 bases at J, with 7 bases between the two ends. The germline V gene has CDR1 LGHNA and CDR2 YSLEER. The CDR3 sequence is CASSQDRGEAFF. CDR3 DNA sequence: TGCGCCAGCAGCCAAGATCGGGGGGAAGCTTTCTTT.

A few counts support this clone. The chain carries TRBV28 and TRBJ1-5; 8 nucleotides align to TRBD1. This CDR3 is built from 13 residues. Germline V gives CDR1 MDHEN, CDR2 SYDVKM. After removal of 6 bases from V and 5 bases from J, the junction contained 3 bases not matched to a gene. In nucleotides, the CDR3 is TGTGCCAGCAGCAGGACAGGGCATCAGCCCCAGCATTTT. Translating it yields CASSRTGHQPQHF.

This clone was seen a few times. The J gene is TRBJ2-7, the V gene TRBV30, with D unclear. CDR3 length: 13 amino acids. V was pared by 0 bases and J by 4 bases, with 10 bases between. Germline CDR1 and CDR2: GTSNPN and SVGIG (reference sequence). The CDR3 loop is CAWSVGRLYEQYF. CDR3 DNA sequence: TGTGCCTGGAGTGTAGGCAGGCTGTACGAGCAGTACTTC.

This chain uses TRBV18 with TRBJ2-1; 7 nucleotides agree with TRBD2. This CDR3 is 15 amino acids long. Germline loops: CDR1 KGHSH, CDR2 LQKENI. V was pared by 6 bases and J by 4 bases, with 9 bases of the junction left unmatched. The chain's CDR3 is CASSLGLAAYNEQFF. The CDR3 DNA sequence: TGTGCCAGCTCCTTAGGCCTAGCGGCGTACAATGAGCAGTTCTTC.

This clone was counted a single time. This sequence joins TRBV5-6 and TRBJ1-1; D call uncertain. Trimming shortened V by 0 bases and J by 1 base, and 7 bases separated the two germline ends. Germline V lookup: CDR1 SGHDT, CDR2 YYEEEE. CDR3 length equals 14 residues. The CDR3 DNA follows: TGTGCCAGCAGCTTGGAAATAGAGAACACTGAAGCTTTCTTT. Amino acid sequence: CASSLEIENTEAFF.

This clone was detected once. The chain recombines TRBV3-1 (or the pseudogene TRBV3-2) with TRBJ1-5; 7 nucleotides match TRBD1. V dropped 0 bases and J dropped 2; count of bases not matched to a gene: 10. This CDR3 has 18 amino acids. Germline lookup yields CDR1 LGHDT and CDR2 YNNKEL (reference sequence). The CDR3 protein is CASSQDLILGTGNQPQHF. CDR3 DNA sequence: TGTGCCAGCAGCCAAGATCTGATCCTAGGGACAGGCAATCAGCCCCAGCATTTT.

The rearrangement links TRBV11-3 to TRBJ2-1; D unclear. V gave up 3 bases and J gave up 4 bases, with 7 bases separating them. The CDR3 loop spans 13 amino acids. Looked up from germline, CDR1 is SGHNT and CDR2 is YENEEA. The CDR3 loop is CASSFNRYNEQFF. Here the CDR3 DNA reads TGTGCCAGCAGCTTTAATCGTTACAATGAGCAGTTCTTC.

The chain couples TRBV10-3 to TRBJ1-2; 10 bases match TRBD1. CDR1 is ENHRY, CDR2 SYGVKD, per germline. The CDR3 extends over 15 amino acids. The junction had 8 bases not matched to a gene; V was cut back by 2 bases and J by 8 bases. The CDR3 DNA reads TGTGCCATCAGTGAGCCTTCGGACAGGGGGGAGGGCTACACCTTC. This gives the protein CAISEPSDRGEGYTF.

V is TRBV3-1 (or the pseudogene TRBV3-2) and J is TRBJ2-1; no clear D. Germline CDR1 reads LGHDT; CDR2 reads YNNKEL (reference sequence). V was shortened by 4 bases and J by 3 bases, with 7 bases between the two germline ends. The CDR3 covers 13 residues. CDR3 in DNA: TGTGCCAGCAGCCCGCACAGCTACAATGAGCAGTTCTTC. Protein: CASSPHSYNEQFF.

The rearrangement links TRBV28 to TRBJ2-3, with no clear D. Per germline, CDR1 MDHEN and CDR2 SYDVKM. Between the trimmed V and J ends, which lost 3 bases and 6 bases, there was a span of 19 bases. The CDR3 covers 16 residues. The CDR3 region is CASSFTPRVSRDTQYF. The CDR3 bases are TGTGCCAGCAGTTTCACACCCAGAGTTTCTAGGGATACGCAGTATTTT.

The chain recombines TRBV7-3 with TRBJ2-1, with 7 positions matching TRBD2. Trimming cost V 1 base and J 0 bases; bases outside gene matches: 3. The CDR3 loop spans 16 amino acids. Germline lookup yields CDR1 SGHTA and CDR2 FQGTGA. This chain's CDR3 is CASSLSGGSSYNEQFF. The DNA for the CDR3 is TGTGCCAGCAGCTTAAGCGGCGGGAGCTCCTACAATGAGCAGTTCTTC.

CDR3 nucleotides: TGTGCCAGCAGCTTGGACAGGGGCAACACTGAAGCTTTCTTT. It translates to CASSLDRGNTEAFF. V usage is TRBV3-1 (or the pseudogene TRBV3-2) and J usage is TRBJ1-1, with 9 positions matching TRBD1. The germline V gene has CDR1 LGHDT and CDR2 YNNKEL (reference sequence). The CDR3 consists of 14 residues. The ends lost 5 bases at V and 2 bases at J; junction bases unmatched: 3.